The rows below give T cell receptor beta chains drawn from one sample of a study of brain T cells in children with intractable seizures. The table came from immunoSEQ multiplex PCR; TCRdb's copy has only in-frame clones and leaves some out. The table shows under 400,000 clones, with roughly 92% occurring only once. The sample here was peripheral blood, taken more than 4 months after surgery. All receptors derive from a boy in the first two years of life with tuberous sclerosis and intractable seizures. CDR3s include the opening cysteine and the closing phenylalanine or tryptophan. The D gene is left open where the match is weak. Only some rows state a clone size, as once, few, many or a class for expanded clones.

d_gene	v_gene	abundance	j_gene	CDR3nt	CDR3aa
-	TRBV2	-	TRBJ2-5	TGTGCCAGCAGTGAATTCGGCTTACAAGAGACCCAGTACTTC	CASSEFGLQETQYF
-	TRBV11-3	-	TRBJ2-2	TGTGCCAGCAGCTTAGGGGTTGGGGAACGGGCCGGGGAGCTGTTTTTT	CASSLGVGERAGELFF
-	TRBV7-9	-	TRBJ1-1	TGTGCCAGCAGCCCCAGGGTAGTGAACACTGAAGCTTTCTTT	CASSPRVVNTEAFF
-	TRBV13	-	TRBJ2-1	TGTGCCAGCACCCGCGGCGGGGGCCTATACAATGAGCAGTTCTTC	CASTRGGGLYNEQFF
-	TRBV5-5	-	TRBJ1-2	TGTGCCAGCAGCTTGCTGACAGACCGATATGGCTACACCTTC	CASSLLTDRYGYTF
-	TRBV12-5	-	TRBJ2-2	TGTGCTAGTGGTTTGGAAACCTACACCGGGGAGCTGTTTTTT	CASGLETYTGELFF
-	TRBV24-1	-	TRBJ1-2	TGTGCCACCAGTGACTCTAGGGCACCTAACTATGGCTACACCTTC	CATSDSRAPNYGYTF
-	TRBV10-3	-	TRBJ2-1	TGTGCCATCAGCTCCCCGGGAGACAATGAGCAGTTCTTC	CAISSPGDNEQFF
-	TRBV6-6	-	TRBJ2-2	TGTGCCAGCAGTTACTCGGCTGGTGAGCTGTTTTTT	CASSYSAGELFF
TRBD2	TRBV4-2	-	TRBJ2-7	TGTGCCAGCAGCCAAGCGAACCTAGCGGGAGGGTACGAGCAGTACTTC	CASSQANLAGGYEQYF
-	TRBV9	-	TRBJ2-1	TGTGCCAGCAGCCCCGAGAGGGTCTCCTACAATGAGCAGTTCTTC	CASSPERVSYNEQFF
-	TRBV2	-	TRBJ1-1	TGTGCCAGCAGTGGCAGAGGCTTAACTGAAGCTTTCTTT	CASSGRGLTEAFF
-	TRBV28	-	TRBJ2-1	TGTGCCAGCAGCTCCACTAGTTCGCAGTTCTTC	CASSSTSSQFF
-	TRBV6-1	-	TRBJ1-1	TGTGCCAGCAGTGAAAGTCTGGCTCGCACTGAAGCTTTCTTT	CASSESLARTEAFF
-	TRBV27	-	TRBJ1-1	TGTGCCAGCAGTTTAACGCTGGCAGGGAACACTGAAGCTTTCTTT	CASSLTLAGNTEAFF
TRBD1	TRBV6-6	-	TRBJ1-1	TGTGCCAGCAGTCCCCCCGGGACAGGGTTGAACACTGAAGCTTTCTTT	CASSPPGTGLNTEAFF
-	TRBV20-1	-	TRBJ1-3	TGCAGTGCTAGTGCCCGGAGAGGGGGAAACACCATATATTTT	CSASARRGGNTIYF
-	TRBV30	once	TRBJ1-1	TGTGCCTGGAGTGTACAGGTGAACACTGAAGCTTTCTTT	CAWSVQVNTEAFF
-	TRBV4-1	-	TRBJ2-7	TGCGCCAGCAGCCTTACGATGATGGGGGGCTACGAGCAGTACTTC	CASSLTMMGGYEQYF
TRBD1	TRBV3-1/TRBV3-2	-	TRBJ1-5	TGTGCCAGCAGCCAAGACATCGGACAGGAAATAAATCAGCCCCAGCATTTT	CASSQDIGQEINQPQHF
-	TRBV29-1	-	TRBJ1-2	TGCAGCGTTCTAAGGGATTATGGCTACACCTTC	CSVLRDYGYTF
-	TRBV14	-	TRBJ2-5	TGTGCCAGCAGCCAAGTCGCTAGCACAGAGACCCAGTACTTC	CASSQVASTETQYF
-	TRBV11-2	-	TRBJ1-3	TGTGCCAGCAGCTTAAACGCAGTAAGCTCTGGAAACACCATATATTTT	CASSLNAVSSGNTIYF
-	TRBV23-1	-	TRBJ2-1	TGCGCCAGCAGTCAAACAAAAGCGGAAAGCTCCTACAATGAGCAGTTCTTC	CASSQTKAESSYNEQFF
-	TRBV9	-	TRBJ1-1	TGTGCCAGCAGCCTTAACACGGAGTCCTGGAACACTGAAGCTTTCTTT	CASSLNTESWNTEAFF
TRBD1	TRBV19	-	TRBJ2-2	TGTGCCAGTAGTAGCGGTGGGACAGCGAACACCGGGGAGCTGTTTTTT	CASSSGGTANTGELFF
-	TRBV13	-	TRBJ2-3	TGTGCCAGCAGCTTTCTACAGGACAGGCAGTATTTT	CASSFLQDRQYF
-	TRBV3-1/TRBV3-2	-	TRBJ2-2	TGTGCCAGCAGCCAATACCGCACCGGGGAGCTGTTTTTT	CASSQYRTGELFF
TRBD2	TRBV6-5	-	TRBJ2-3	TGTGCCAGCAGTTACGAGGGACTAGCGGGACCAGATACGCAGTATTTT	CASSYEGLAGPDTQYF
-	TRBV5-1	-	TRBJ2-7	TGCGCCAGCAGCTTGGCCGCGAGCTCCTACGAGCAGTACTTC	CASSLAASSYEQYF
-	TRBV21-1	-	TRBJ1-1	TGTGCCAGCAGCAAATTATATAAGGCGGGGAACACTGAAGCTTTCTTT	CASSKLYKAGNTEAFF
-	TRBV6-5	-	TRBJ2-5	TGTGCCAGCCAGATTTCGGTCGGGGCGGCAGAGACCCAGTACTTC	CASQISVGAAETQYF
-	TRBV5-3	once	TRBJ1-2	TGTGCCAGAAGACAACGCCGGGCCAGCTATGGCTACACCTTC	CARRQRRASYGYTF
-	TRBV7-7	-	TRBJ2-7	TGTGCTAGCAGCTTATCGCATACCCTGCAGGGCTACGAGCAGTACTTC	CASSLSHTLQGYEQYF
-	TRBV2	-	TRBJ2-3	TGTGCGGCCAGCAGTGAGGATATAGGGAAATCAGATACGCAGTATTTT	CAASSEDIGKSDTQYF
-	TRBV3-1/TRBV3-2	-	TRBJ1-2	TGTGCCAGCGCAGACAGTGAATATTATGGCTACACCTTC	CASADSEYYGYTF
-	TRBV9	-	TRBJ1-1	TGTGCCAGCAGCCCCCAGTGGGGGGCGGACACTGAAGCTTTCTTT	CASSPQWGADTEAFF
-	TRBV5-1	-	TRBJ1-4	TGCGCCAGCAGCCAATCCCGGCCACATCCTAATGAAAAACTGTTTTTT	CASSQSRPHPNEKLFF
-	TRBV25-1	-	TRBJ2-3	TGTGCCAGCATGGGCGTCACAGATACGCAGTATTTT	CASMGVTDTQYF
TRBD1	TRBV10-1	few	TRBJ1-5	TGCGCCAGCAGTGATCCCCGCGGGACAGCTTATAGCAATCAGCCCCAGCATTTT	CASSDPRGTAYSNQPQHF
TRBD1	TRBV19	-	TRBJ1-5	TGTGCCAGTAGTATTGGACAGGCTAGAAATCAGCCCCAGCATTTT	CASSIGQARNQPQHF
-	TRBV27	-	TRBJ2-7	TGTGCCAGCAGTTTTTTGGGGGCCACCGGGCCTACCTACGAGCAGTACTTC	CASSFLGATGPTYEQYF
-	TRBV12-5	-	TRBJ1-2	TGTGCTAGTGGTCAGGGTCATGGCTACACCTTC	CASGQGHGYTF
TRBD2	TRBV6-4	-	TRBJ2-3	TGTGCCAGCAGTGTAGGACTAGCGGTAACCACAGATACGCAGTATTTT	CASSVGLAVTTDTQYF
-	TRBV27	-	TRBJ1-1	TGTGCCAGCTCAAACCGGGGGTTTTTCACTGAAGCTTTCTTT	CASSNRGFFTEAFF
-	TRBV13	-	TRBJ2-7	TGTGCCAGCGGGGCGGGAAGCTCCTACGAGCAGTACTTC	CASGAGSSYEQYF
-	TRBV19	-	TRBJ1-2	TGTGCCAGTAGTAGGGACCGTAACTATGGCTACACCTTC	CASSRDRNYGYTF
TRBD1	TRBV4-1	-	TRBJ1-6	TGCGCCAGCAGCATACGACAGGGATGGAATTCACCCCTCCACTTT	CASSIRQGWNSPLHF
-	TRBV12-3/TRBV12-4	-	TRBJ1-1	TGTGCCAGCAGTCCCCAGGGCCTTGAAGCTTTCTTT	CASSPQGLEAFF
-	TRBV11-2	-	TRBJ2-7	TGTGCCAGCAGCTTAGGGGCTTCAGGGTTCTCCTACGAGCAGTACTTC	CASSLGASGFSYEQYF
-	TRBV4-1	-	TRBJ2-1	TGCGCCAGCAGCCAACTCCGGGACTCAGTCTACAATGAGCAGTTCTTC	CASSQLRDSVYNEQFF
-	TRBV3-1/TRBV3-2	-	TRBJ2-1	TGTGCCAGCAGCAATGTGAATGAGCAGTTCTTC	CASSNVNEQFF
-	TRBV19	-	TRBJ1-1	TGTGCCAGCGCTACGGTGGGGACTGAAGCTTTCTTT	CASATVGTEAFF